The subject of this entry is one TCR beta chain. Profiled with immunoSEQ multiplex PCR; TCRdb holds only in-frame clones, not every one. This sample's table reports about 23,000 clones. The data were obtained in a study of T cells in women clearing cervical HPV infection. The receptor was isolated from a woman between 18 and 69 years old with a cervical HPV16 infection that either progressed to CIN3+ or cleared (not recorded which). The sequenced material came from blood buffy coat.

This chain's CDR3 is CSPRVNTEAFF. CDR3 DNA, as far as it was read: TGCAGTCCGAGGGTGAACACTGAA. V gene TRBV20-1 combines with J gene TRBJ1-1; D ambiguous. The CDR3 end lies 3 residues beyond the end of the read and is filled in from the germline J gene. CDR1 DFQATT and CDR2 SNEGSKA come from the germline V gene (reference sequence). The V and J ends lost 8 bases and 0 bases respectively, with 7 bases between them. CDR3 length equals 11 residues.